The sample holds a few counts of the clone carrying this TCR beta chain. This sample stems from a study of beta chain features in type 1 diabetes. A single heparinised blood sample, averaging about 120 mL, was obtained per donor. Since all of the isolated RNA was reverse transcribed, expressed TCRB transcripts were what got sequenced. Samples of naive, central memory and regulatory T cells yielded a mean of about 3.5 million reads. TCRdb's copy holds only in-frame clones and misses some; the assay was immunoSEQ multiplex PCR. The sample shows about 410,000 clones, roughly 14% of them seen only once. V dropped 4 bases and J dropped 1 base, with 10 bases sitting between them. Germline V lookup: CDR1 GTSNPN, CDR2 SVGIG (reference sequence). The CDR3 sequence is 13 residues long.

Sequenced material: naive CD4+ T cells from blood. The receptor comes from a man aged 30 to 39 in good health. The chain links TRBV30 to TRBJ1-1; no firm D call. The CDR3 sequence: CAWTRKKNTEAFF. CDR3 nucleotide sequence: TGTGCCTGGACCCGAAAGAAGAACACTGAAGCTTTCTTT.